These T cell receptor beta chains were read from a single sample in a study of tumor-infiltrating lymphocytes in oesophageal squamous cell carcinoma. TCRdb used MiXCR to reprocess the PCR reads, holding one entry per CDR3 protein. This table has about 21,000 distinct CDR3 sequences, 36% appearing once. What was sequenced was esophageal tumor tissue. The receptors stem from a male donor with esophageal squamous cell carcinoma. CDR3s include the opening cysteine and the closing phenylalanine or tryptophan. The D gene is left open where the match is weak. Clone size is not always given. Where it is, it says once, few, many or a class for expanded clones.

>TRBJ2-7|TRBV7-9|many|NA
CASSPVISGRGDEQYF
TGTGCCAGCAGCCCGGTGATTTCCGGGCGGGGCGACGAGCAGTACTTC
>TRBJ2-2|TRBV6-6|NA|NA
CASSYSKAGELFF
TGTGCCAGCAGTTACTCGAAGGCCGGGGAGCTGTTTTTT
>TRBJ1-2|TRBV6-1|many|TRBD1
CASSRQGSGYTF
TGTGCCAGCAGCCGACAGGGGAGCGGCTACACCTTC
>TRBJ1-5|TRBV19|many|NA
CASSIPGSNQPQHF
TGTGCCAGTAGTATCCCCGGTAGCAATCAGCCCCAGCATTTT
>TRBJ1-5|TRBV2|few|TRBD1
CASSRDRSSNQPQHF
TGTGCCAGCAGTCGGGACAGGAGTAGCAATCAGCCCCAGCATTTT
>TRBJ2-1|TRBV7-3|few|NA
CASSPSGVSYNEQFF
TGTGCCAGCAGTCCCTCGGGAGTATCCTACAATGAGCAGTTCTTC
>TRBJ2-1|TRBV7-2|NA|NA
CASSLGLSYNEQFF
TGTGCCAGCAGCTTAGGGCTGTCCTACAATGAGCAGTTCTTC
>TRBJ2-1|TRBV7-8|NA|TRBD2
CASSSLAGVTNEQFF
TGTGCCAGCAGCTCCCTAGCGGGAGTAACCAATGAGCAGTTCTTC
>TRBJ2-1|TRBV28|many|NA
CASSEINEQFF
TGTGCCAGCAGCGAGATAAATGAGCAGTTCTTC
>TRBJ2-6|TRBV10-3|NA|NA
CAIPPHGTADLGLHLRF
NA
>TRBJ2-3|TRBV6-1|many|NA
CASSQTLVDTQYF
TGTGCCAGCAGTCAGACATTGGTAGATACGCAGTATTTT
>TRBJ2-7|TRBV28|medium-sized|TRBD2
CASTIQGAGTSGHYEQYF
TGTGCCAGCACCATACAGGGTGCCGGGACTAGCGGCCACTACGAGCAGTACTTC
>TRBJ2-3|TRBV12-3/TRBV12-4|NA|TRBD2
CASSSGLGNTQYF
TGTGCCAGCAGTTCGGGACTAGGAAATACGCAGTATTTT
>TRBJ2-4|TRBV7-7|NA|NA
CASGQAATGELYF
TGTGCTAGTGGGCAGGCAGCCACCGGGGAGCTGTACTTC
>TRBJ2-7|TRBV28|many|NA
CASSLSSRGRNEQYF
TGTGCCAGCAGTTTAAGTTCAAGGGGCCGAAACGAGCAGTACTTC
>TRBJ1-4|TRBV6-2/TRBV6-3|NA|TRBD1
CASRDRGGEKLFF
TGTGCCAGCAGAGACAGGGGGGGGGAAAAACTGTTTTTT
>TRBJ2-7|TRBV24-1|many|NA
CATSDPGSYEQYF
TGTGCCACCAGTGATCCGGGCTCATACGAGCAGTACTTC
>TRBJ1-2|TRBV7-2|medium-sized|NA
CASSLEQLTGGYTF
TGTGCCAGCAGCCTTGAGCAACTCACGGGGGGCTACACCTTC
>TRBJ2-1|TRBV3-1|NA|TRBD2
CASSRLAGDSYNEQFF
TGTGCCAGCAGCCGCTTAGCGGGAGACTCCTACAATGAGCAGTTCTTC
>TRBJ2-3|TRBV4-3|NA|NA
CASSQEQGGTQYF
TGCGCCAGCAGCCAAGAACAGGGTGGTACGCAGTATTTT
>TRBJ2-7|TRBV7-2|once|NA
CASSFNLGAPASEQYF
TGTGCCAGCAGCTTTAATCTGGGGGCCCCCGCCTCCGAGCAGTACTTC
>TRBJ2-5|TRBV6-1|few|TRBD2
CASSDSGRETQYF
TGTGCCAGCAGTGATAGCGGGCGAGAGACCCAGTACTTC
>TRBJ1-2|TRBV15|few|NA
CATSSGKGYTF
TGTGCCACCAGTTCCGGAAAGGGCTACACCTTC
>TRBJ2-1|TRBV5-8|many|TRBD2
CASSLTGRVNEQFF
TGTGCCAGCAGCTTGACCGGGAGGGTTAATGAGCAGTTCTTC
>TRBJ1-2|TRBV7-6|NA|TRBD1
CASSQGGRGDGYTF
TGTGCCAGCAGCCAAGGAGGCAGGGGGGATGGCTACACCTTC
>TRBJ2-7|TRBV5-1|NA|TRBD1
CASSSETGVEQYF
TGCGCCAGCAGCTCAGAGACAGGGGTCGAGCAGTACTTC
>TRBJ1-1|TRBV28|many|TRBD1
CASSWGTGTVNTEAFF
TGTGCCAGCAGTTGGGGAACCGGGACAGTGAACACTGAAGCTTTCTTT
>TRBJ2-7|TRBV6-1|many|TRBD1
CASSHRDSQQYF
TGTGCCAGCAGCCACAGGGACAGTCAGCAGTACTTC
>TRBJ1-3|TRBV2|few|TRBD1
CASRSGQGDGNTIYF
TGTGCCAGTCGGTCGGGACAGGGGGACGGAAACACCATATATTTT
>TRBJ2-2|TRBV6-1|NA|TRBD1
CASRDDRDRVAGELFF
TGTGCCAGCAGAGATGACCGGGACAGGGTGGCCGGGGAGCTGTTTTTT
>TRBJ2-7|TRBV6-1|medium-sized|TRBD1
CASIEIGTGEYEQYF
TGTGCCAGCATTGAGATCGGGACAGGAGAATACGAGCAGTACTTC
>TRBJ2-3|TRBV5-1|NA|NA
CASSLARSTDTQYF
TGCGCCAGCAGCTTGGCGAGGAGCACAGATACGCAGTATTTT
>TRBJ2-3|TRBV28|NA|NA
CASSETDTQYF
TGTGCCAGCAGTGAAACAGATACGCAGTATTTT
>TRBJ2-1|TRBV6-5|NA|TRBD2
CASSSRTSGHPSYNEQFF
TGTGCCAGCAGTTCCCGGACTAGCGGGCACCCCTCCTACAATGAGCAGTTCTTC
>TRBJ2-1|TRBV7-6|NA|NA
CASSLINEQFF
TGTGCCAGCAGCTTAATCAATGAGCAGTTCTTC
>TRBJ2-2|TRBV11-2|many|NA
CASSTRPGELFF
TGTGCCAGCAGCACTCGACCCGGGGAGCTGTTTTTT
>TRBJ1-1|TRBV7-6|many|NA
CASSNPRICTEAFF
TGTGCTAGCAGCAACCCCAGAATATGCACTGAAGCTTTCTTT
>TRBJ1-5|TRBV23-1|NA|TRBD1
CASSQWDRAENQPQHF
TGCGCCAGCAGTCAGTGGGACAGGGCCGAGAATCAGCCCCAGCATTTT
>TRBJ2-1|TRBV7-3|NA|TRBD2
CASSLFSLAGINEQFF
TGTGCCAGCAGCTTATTTTCGCTAGCGGGAATCAATGAGCAGTTCTTC
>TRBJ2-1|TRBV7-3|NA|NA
CASSLQSGSYNEQFF
TGTGCCAGCAGCTTACAGTCAGGGTCCTACAATGAGCAGTTCTTC
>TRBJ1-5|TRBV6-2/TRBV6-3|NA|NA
CASQAGGAHQPQHF
TGTGCCAGCCAGGCGGGGGGGGCGCATCAGCCCCAGCATTTT
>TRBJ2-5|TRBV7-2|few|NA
CASSQQETQYF
TGTGCCAGCAGCCAACAAGAGACCCAGTACTTC
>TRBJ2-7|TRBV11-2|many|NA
CASSLGGTLNEQYF
TGTGCCAGCAGCTTGGGCGGAACCCTCAATGAGCAGTACTTC